Below, 6 T cell receptor beta chains from the same sample are listed, as sequenced in a study of T cell responses to AZD1222 COVID-19 vaccine. The protocol was immunoSEQ multiplex PCR, while the TCRdb copy is restricted to in-frame clones and leaves out a portion. The repertoire holds about 190,000 clones, with around nine tenths as singletons. The material sequenced was peripheral blood, taken 28 days after the second dose of the MenACWY control vaccine. These receptors originate from an adult who received the MenACWY meningococcal vaccine as a control.

The rearrangement uses TRBV19 and TRBJ1-1; D is unclear. The CDR3 is made up of 17 amino acids. Germline assignment: CDR1 LNHDA and CDR2 SQIVND (reference sequence). V was pared by 5 bases and J by 1 base, with 20 bases between. CDR3 amino acids: CASSVGRYRTSNTEAFF. The DNA of the CDR3 is TGTGCCAGTAGTGTTGGACGTTACCGGACCTCGAACACTGAAGCTTTCTTT.

The rearrangement links TRBV30 to TRBJ2-3; 9 nucleotides match TRBD1. The CDR3 has 15 residues. J was trimmed by 2 bases and V by 3 bases; bases with no gene match: 6. CDR1 and CDR2 from the germline V gene are GTSNPN and SVGIG (reference sequence). This CDR3 reads CAWRAGQGPTDTQYF. CDR3 DNA: TGTGCCTGGAGGGCGGGACAGGGCCCCACAGATACGCAGTATTTT. Variable domain in full (rest from reference TRBV30 and TRBJ2-3): SQTIHQWPATLVQPVGSPLSLECTVEGTSNPNLYWYRQAAGRGLQLLFYSVGIGQISSEVPQNLSASRPQDRQFILSSKKLLLSDSGFYLCAWRAGQGPTDTQYFGPGTRLTVL.

V is TRBV9 and J is TRBJ2-4, with D perhaps TRBD1 (7 bases). CDR1 and CDR2 from the germline V gene are SGDLS and YYNGEE. Trimming stripped 4 bases from V and 0 bases from J, with 14 bases between. CDR3 length: 16 residues. CDR3 coding DNA: TGTGCCAGCAGCCAGGGGGGCGGAATAGCCAAAAACATTCAGTACTTC. Translation gives CASSQGGGIAKNIQYF.

The rearrangement joins TRBV15 to TRBJ2-4, with D unclear. The germline CDR1 and CDR2 sequences are LNHNV and YYDKDF (reference sequence). This CDR3 is built from 14 residues. V shed 3 bases and J shed 7 bases, with 13 bases lying between them. CDR3 DNA sequence: TGTGCCACCAGCAGGGGTGGCCGCCGGAACATTCAGTACTTC. It codes for CATSRGGRRNIQYF.

V and J are TRBV12-3 or TRBV12-4 and TRBJ1-1; TRBD1 matches at 9 bases. V dropped 5 bases and J dropped 6; count of bases not matched to a gene: 4. CDR3 length: 13 residues. The CDR3 reads CASSQQGAAEAFF. The CDR3 DNA reads TGTGCCAGCAGTCAACAGGGGGCTGCTGAAGCTTTCTTT.

CDR3 DNA sequence: TGCGCCAGCAGTGAGTCTAGGGGGCCCCAGCATTTT. Its translation: CASSESRGPQHF. The rearrangement uses TRBV10-1 and TRBJ1-5, with a possible D match to TRBD1 (5 bases). The CDR3 consists of 12 residues. Germline V gene lookup returns CDR1 WNHNN and CDR2 SYGVQD (reference sequence). The V and J ends lost 0 bases and 9 bases respectively, with 6 bases between them.